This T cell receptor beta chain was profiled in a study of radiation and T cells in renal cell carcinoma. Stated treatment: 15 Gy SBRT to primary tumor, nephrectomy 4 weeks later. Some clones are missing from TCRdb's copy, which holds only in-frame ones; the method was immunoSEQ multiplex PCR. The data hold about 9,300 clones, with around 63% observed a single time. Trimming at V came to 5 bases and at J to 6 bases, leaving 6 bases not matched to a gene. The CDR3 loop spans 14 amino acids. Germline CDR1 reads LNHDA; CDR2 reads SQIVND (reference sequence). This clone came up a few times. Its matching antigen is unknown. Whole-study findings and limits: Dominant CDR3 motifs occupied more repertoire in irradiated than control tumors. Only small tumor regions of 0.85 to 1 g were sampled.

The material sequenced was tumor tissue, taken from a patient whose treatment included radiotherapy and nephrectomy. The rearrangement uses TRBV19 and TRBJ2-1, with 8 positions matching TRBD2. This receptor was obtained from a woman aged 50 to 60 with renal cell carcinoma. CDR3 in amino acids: CASSRAGVLNEQFF. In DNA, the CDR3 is TGTGCCAGTAGTCGAGCGGGAGTTCTCAATGAGCAGTTCTTC.